This T cell receptor (beta chain) is from a study of blood T cell repertoires in COVID-19. In the source study's methods: Using reference gene primer amplification, nucleated cell counts were estimated. Using immunoSEQ multiplex PCR, the repertoire was profiled, and TCRdb retains in-frame clones only, with some absent. The V and J calls and clone size come from that table; D and trimming were worked out from the DNA. The sample has 25,000 to 30,000 clones, about 91% seen once. The CDR3 has 14 residues. The J segment lost 4 bases and the V segment lost 6 bases, leaving 6 bases of the junction unmatched. Germline CDR1 is LGHDT and CDR2 is YNNKEL (reference sequence).

This sequence was found in a human donor with acute or convalescent COVID-19. The donor label of this sample is uncertain. The rearrangement joins TRBV3-1 (or the pseudogene TRBV3-2) to TRBJ2-1, with 7 bases fitting TRBD2. Sequencing was done on a sample of peripheral blood. CDR3 loop: CASSIREVYNEQFF. CDR3 DNA sequence: TGTGCCAGCAGTATTCGGGAGGTTTACAATGAGCAGTTCTTC.